These 5 T cell receptor beta chains originate from one sample sequenced in a study of T cell changes during pregnancy in multiple sclerosis. TCRdb's copy holds only in-frame clones and misses some; the assay was immunoSEQ multiplex PCR. Counted here are roughly 89,000 clones, 90% to 95% occurring once; the ten biggest clones make up around 4.1%. Sequenced here: peripheral blood, sampled in the first trimester of pregnancy. The receptors stem from a female donor with multiple sclerosis, enrolled in a pregnancy study.

The chain uses TRBV6-6 and TRBJ2-3; a weak D match, TRBD2 (6 bases). CDR3 size: 15 residues. V lost 2 bases to trimming and J lost 1 base, with 10 bases between them. Germline lookup yields CDR1 MNHNY and CDR2 SVGAGI (reference sequence). The CDR3 nucleotides read TGTGCCAGCAGTTACATTGGAGGGGGCACAGATACGCAGTATTTT. Protein sequence: CASSYIGGGTDTQYF.

The V call is TRBV9, the J call TRBJ2-2; TRBD1 agrees at 8 bases. The V segment lost 5 bases and the J segment 6 bases; nucleotides outside the gene matches: 24. CDR3 length: 20 residues. Germline loops: CDR1 SGDLS, CDR2 YYNGEE. The CDR3 coding sequence is TGTGCCAGCAGTTTCCCCTTCTCCCTGAGGGGCAGGGGGCGTCCCGGGGAGCTGTTTTTT. Translation gives CASSFPFSLRGRGRPGELFF.

The chain has TRBV2 and TRBJ2-2, with D hard to call. The V gene lost 6 bases and the J gene lost 3 bases, with 11 bases spanning the gap. This CDR3 comprises 14 residues. Germline CDR1 and CDR2: SNHLY and FYNNEI. The DNA of the CDR3 is TGTGCCAGCAGGATGACTTGGGACACCGGGGAGCTGTTTTTT. Protein product: CASRMTWDTGELFF.

CDR3 sequence reads: CASSLSGTHSNNEQFF. CDR3 sequence (DNA): TGTGCCAGCAGCTTATCCGGGACTCACTCAAACAATGAGCAGTTCTTC. The chain uses TRBV7-8 and TRBJ2-1; TRBD2 might be the D (6 bases). CDR1 and CDR2 (germline): SGHVS, FQNEAQ. CDR3 length: 16 amino acids. V was shortened by 2 bases and J by 5 bases, with 16 bases between the two germline ends.

This sequence joins TRBV5-6 and TRBJ1-5; the D gene is possibly TRBD1 (5 bases). The V end was cut by 1 base, the J end by 2 bases, with 10 bases between. The CDR3 runs 15 residues. CDR1 and CDR2 (germline): SGHDT, YYEEEE. The CDR3 coding sequence is TGTGCCAGCAGCTTGAAATGGGGGGGCAATCAGCCCCAGCATTTT. Amino acids: CASSLKWGGNQPQHF. Complete variable domain (other parts from reference TRBV5-6 and TRBJ1-5): DAGVTQSPTHLIKTRGQQVTLRCSPKSGHDTVSWYQQALGQGPQFIFQYYEEEERQRGNFPDRFSGHQFPNYSSELNVNALLLGDSALYLCASSLKWGGNQPQHFGDGTRLSIL.